This T cell receptor beta chain was recorded in a study of cytomegalovirus exposure and HLA in healthy donors. It was with 60 Vbeta and 13 Jbeta primers that the PCR ran. Measured with immunoSEQ multiplex PCR; TCRdb has only the in-frame clones, and not every one. The sample yields roughly 200,000 clones, more than 60% seen once. Trimming took 5 bases from V and 6 from J; bases not matched to a gene: 5. The CDR3 loop spans 14 amino acids. Looked up from germline, CDR1 is PRHDT and CDR2 is FYEKMQ (reference sequence). The sample holds one count of this clone. The receptor comes from a woman aged 55-69 years in good health and CMV-seropositive. Sequencing was carried out using PBMCs. J is TRBJ2-7 and V is TRBV13, with 12 positions matching TRBD2. In DNA form, the CDR3 reads TGTGCCAGCAGCGCGACTAGCGGGAGCCTCGAGCAGTACTTC. Amino acid sequence: CASSATSGSLEQYF.